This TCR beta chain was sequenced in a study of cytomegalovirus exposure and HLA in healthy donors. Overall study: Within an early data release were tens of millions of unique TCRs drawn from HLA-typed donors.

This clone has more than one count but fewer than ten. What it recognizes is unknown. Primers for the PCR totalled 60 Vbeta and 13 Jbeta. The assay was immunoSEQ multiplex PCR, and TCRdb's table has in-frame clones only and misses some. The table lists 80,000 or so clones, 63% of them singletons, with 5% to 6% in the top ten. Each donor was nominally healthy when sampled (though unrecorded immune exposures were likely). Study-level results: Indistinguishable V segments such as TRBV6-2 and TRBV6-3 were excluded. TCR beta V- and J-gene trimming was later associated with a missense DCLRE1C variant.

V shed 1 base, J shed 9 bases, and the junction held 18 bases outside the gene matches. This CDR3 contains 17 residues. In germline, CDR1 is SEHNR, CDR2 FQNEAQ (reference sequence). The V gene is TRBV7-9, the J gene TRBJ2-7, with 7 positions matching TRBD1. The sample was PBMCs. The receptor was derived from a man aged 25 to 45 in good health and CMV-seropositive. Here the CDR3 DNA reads TGTGCCAGCAGCTTAGGGACAGGCAATGACTGGCTCGTTGGGCAGTACTTC. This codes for CASSLGTGNDWLVGQYF. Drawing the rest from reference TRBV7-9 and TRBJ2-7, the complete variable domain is DTGVSQNPRHKITKRGQNVTFRCDPISEHNRLYWYRQTLGQGPEFLTYFQNEAQLEKSRLLSDRFSAERPKGSFSTLEIQRTEQGDSAMYLCASSLGTGNDWLVGQYFGPGTRLTVT.